This TCR beta chain was identified in a study of blood T cell repertoires in COVID-19. Study-level information: Specimens from acute and convalescent COVID-19 originated in the United States, Italy and Spain.

The assay was immunoSEQ multiplex PCR, and TCRdb's table has in-frame clones only and misses some. This sample carries about 86,000 clones, 79% of them seen once, and the ten largest clones take 11%. The germline CDR1 and CDR2 sequences are SGHAT and FQNNGV. Trimming cost V 4 bases and J 1 base; bases outside gene matches: 13. The CDR3 runs 19 residues. The gene calls are TRBV11-2 and TRBJ2-1; 10 nucleotides agree with TRBD1. The clonotype was recovered from a man in his sixties or seventies with acute or convalescent COVID-19. The specimen was peripheral blood. The CDR3 here is CASSSSLGTGVLSYNEQFF. The CDR3 bases are TGTGCCAGCAGCTCAAGCCTCGGGACAGGGGTCCTTTCCTACAATGAGCAGTTCTTC.